This TCR beta chain was observed in a study of T-cell memory formation after mild COVID-19. Study conclusions and caveats: Later expanders leaned toward CD4+, whereas clones contracting from day 15 to 85 were balanced CD4/CD8. Clones from the second wave (peaking day 37) had unconfirmed SARS-CoV-2 specificity. Among contracting clones, CD4+ were mainly CM/EM and CD8+ enriched in EMRA.

Comments on this clonotype: Antigen: not known.

With 3 bases clipped from V and 4 bases from J, the junction kept 10 bases outside the gene matches. Germline values: CDR1 SGHNT, CDR2 YENEEA. CDR3 length: 18 amino acids. With constant-segment primers, 5'RACE yielded cDNA libraries of TCR alpha and TCR beta that carried sample barcodes and UMIs. TCRdb ran MiXCR on the 5' RACE reads and lists one entry per CDR3 protein. The table has 140,000 to 150,000 distinct CDR3 sequences, approximately 26% seen once; the top ten hold around 22%. The sequenced sample was PBMCs or a T cell subset sorted from them (not recorded which). The chain links TRBV11-3 to TRBJ2-2; TRBD2 aligns across 11 bases. This TCR came from an adult woman who had mild COVID-19 (a few samples of this study predate the infection). Cell type and time point are not known. For the CDR3, the DNA is TGTGCCAGCAGCTTCTCGCCCTTAGCGGGGGGGGTCACCGGGGAGCTGTTTTTT. It translates to CASSFSPLAGGVTGELFF.